This TCR beta chain was obtained from a study of blood T cell repertoires in COVID-19. With 1 base clipped from V and 4 bases from J, the junction kept 4 bases outside the gene matches. This CDR3 contains 16 residues. Germline V lookup: CDR1 LNHNV, CDR2 YYDKDF (reference sequence). This clone appeared a single time. In the study's own analysis: It was from reference gene primer amplification that nucleated cell counts were estimated. The protocol was immunoSEQ multiplex PCR, while the TCRdb copy is restricted to in-frame clones and leaves out a portion. The DNA was the basis for D and trimming; V, J and clone size are from that table. The data show 280,000 or so clones, about 85% seen once.

Input material: PBMCs or T cells enriched from blood (not recorded which). This chain links TRBV15 with TRBJ2-1; 10 positions match TRBD2. This TCR derives from a woman between 45 and 60 years old who had recovered from COVID-19. CDR3 region: CATSRGSGGPYNEQFF. The DNA for the CDR3 is TGTGCCACCAGCAGAGGTAGCGGGGGGCCGTACAATGAGCAGTTCTTC.